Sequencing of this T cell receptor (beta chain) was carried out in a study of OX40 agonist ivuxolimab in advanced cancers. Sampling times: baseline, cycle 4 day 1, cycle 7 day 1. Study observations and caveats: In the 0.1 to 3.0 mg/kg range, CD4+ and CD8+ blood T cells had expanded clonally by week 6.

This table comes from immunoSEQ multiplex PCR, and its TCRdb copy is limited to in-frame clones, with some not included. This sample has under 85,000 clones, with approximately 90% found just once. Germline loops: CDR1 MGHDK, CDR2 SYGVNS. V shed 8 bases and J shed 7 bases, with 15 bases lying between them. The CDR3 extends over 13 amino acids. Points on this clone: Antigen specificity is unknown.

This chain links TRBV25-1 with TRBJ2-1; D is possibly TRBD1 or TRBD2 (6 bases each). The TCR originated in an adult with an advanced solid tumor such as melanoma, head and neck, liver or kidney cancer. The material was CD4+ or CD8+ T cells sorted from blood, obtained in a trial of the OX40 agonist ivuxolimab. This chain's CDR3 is CASLTGTGNEQFF. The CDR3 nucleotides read TGTGCCAGCCTCACAGGGACTGGGAATGAGCAGTTCTTC.